One sample yielded the 27 T cell receptor beta chains listed below, sequenced in a study of shared clonotypes between healthy human individuals. Using immunoSEQ multiplex PCR, the repertoire was profiled, and TCRdb retains in-frame clones only, with some absent. The table has nearly 750,000 clones, approximately 72% seen once; the top ten hold less than 2%. Sequenced sample: memory CD4+ T cells sorted from blood. Subset defined: CD45RA-negative fraction. The receptors shown here come from a woman under 40 in good health.

This clone was counted only a few times. The V gene is TRBV11-2, the J gene TRBJ1-2, with D tentatively TRBD1 (5 bases). Per germline, CDR1 SGHAT and CDR2 FQNNGV. This CDR3 is 12 amino acids long. Trimming took 5 bases from V and 4 from J, leaving 8 bases between them. CDR3 coding DNA: TGTGCCAGCAGCCCACAGGTCTATGGCTACACCTTC. The encoded protein is CASSPQVYGYTF.

This clone was counted a few times. Here the CDR3 reads CASSPAHLGGQGFF. CDR3 sequence (DNA): TGTGCCAGCTCACCCGCACACCTCGGGGGGCAGGGGTTCTTC. This chain uses TRBV18 with TRBJ2-1; tentative D call: TRBD2 (7 bases). Germline V gene data show CDR1 as KGHSH and CDR2 as LQKENI. V shed 3 bases and J shed 15 bases, with 21 bases lying between them. The CDR3 sequence is 14 residues long.

This clone was seen a few times. Other DNA variants within this sample encode the same CDR3. The chain is built from TRBV7-6 and TRBJ1-2; D may be TRBD1 (5 bases). The CDR3 spans 13 residues. CDR1 is SGHVS, CDR2 FNYEAQ, per germline. The V gene lost 3 bases and the J gene lost 1 base, with 6 bases spanning the gap. The CDR3 loop is CASSFDSNYGYTF. The CDR3 DNA is TGTGCCAGCAGCTTCGACAGTAACTATGGCTACACCTTC.

The rearrangement joins TRBV5-1 to TRBJ1-1; D remains ambiguous. V shed 0 bases and J shed 1 base, with 10 bases lying between them. The CDR3 is 15 amino acids. Germline V gene lookup returns CDR1 SGHRS and CDR2 YFSETQ. CDR3 DNA sequence: TGCGCCAGCAGCTTGGCGGCAGCAGAGAACACTGAAGCTTTCTTT. Translation gives CASSLAAAENTEAFF. The whole variable domain, remainder taken from reference TRBV5-1 and TRBJ1-1, is KAGVTQTPRYLIKTRGQQVTLSCSPISGHRSVSWYQQTPGQGLQFLFEYFSETQRNKGNFPGRFSGRQFSNSRSEMNVSTLELGDSALYLCASSLAAAENTEAFFGQGTRLTVV.

V is TRBV7-3 and J is TRBJ2-2; the D is unclear. The CDR3 runs 13 residues. Looked up from germline, CDR1 is SGHTA and CDR2 is FQGTGA. V lost 4 bases and J lost 6, with 9 bases in between. CDR3 in DNA: TGTGCCAGCAGCTCCATAAGATCCGGGGAGCTGTTTTTT. The encoded protein is CASSSIRSGELFF.

This sequence joins TRBV5-1 and TRBJ1-2; no clear D gene. Trimming took 3 bases from V and 4 from J, leaving 19 bases between them. The CDR3 loop spans 16 amino acids. The V gene's germline CDR1 is SGHRS and CDR2 YFSETQ. CDR3 residues: CASSSQGPGIGYGYTF. For the CDR3, the DNA is TGCGCCAGCAGCTCCCAAGGCCCGGGGATCGGCTATGGCTACACCTTC.

V gene TRBV11-2 combines with J gene TRBJ1-2; TRBD1 agrees at 7 bases. Germline V lookup: CDR1 SGHAT, CDR2 FQNNGV. The CDR3 contains 15 residues. V gave up 5 bases and J gave up 6 bases; unmatched junction bases: 12. The CDR3 protein is CASSPRLGGADGYTF. CDR3 bases: TGTGCCAGCAGCCCCCGATTAGGGGGCGCGGATGGCTACACCTTC.

The chain recombines TRBV5-1 with TRBJ2-3; 7 nucleotides align to TRBD2. The CDR3 runs to 14 residues. Germline values: CDR1 SGHRS, CDR2 YFSETQ. V lost 6 bases to trimming and J lost 0 bases; unmatched junction nucleotides: 4. The CDR3: CASKGLTSTDTQYF. CDR3 sequence (DNA): TGCGCCAGCAAGGGACTAACTAGCACAGATACGCAGTATTTT.

This chain connects TRBV14 to TRBJ1-2; D unclear. This CDR3 region has 15 residues. The ends were cut back, 3 bases at V and 6 bases at J, with 17 bases in the middle. Germline V gene lookup returns CDR1 SGHDN and CDR2 FVKESK. DNA for the CDR3: TGTGCCAGCAGCCACAGAGACGGGTCAGGCCATGGCTACACCTTC. This sequence encodes CASSHRDGSGHGYTF.

V is TRBV11-2 and J is TRBJ2-7, with 8 bases aligning to TRBD2. J gave up 7 bases and V 2 bases, and 10 bases lay outside the gene matches. Germline values: CDR1 SGHAT, CDR2 FQNNGV. This CDR3 contains 15 residues. The CDR3 region is CASSLFDSGIGEQYF. CDR3 DNA: TGTGCCAGCAGCTTATTTGATAGCGGGATAGGAGAGCAGTACTTC.

In this sample, this clone turned up a few times. In DNA, the CDR3 is TGTGCCAGCAGCCAGCCTGCAGGAGGTCTAGGTGGAAACACCATATATTTT. Residues: CASSQPAGGLGGNTIYF. The chain carries TRBV28 and TRBJ1-3; D call uncertain. The V gene lost 6 bases and the J gene lost 3 bases, with 21 bases spanning the gap. The CDR3 contains 17 residues. Germline assignment: CDR1 MDHEN and CDR2 SYDVKM.

This chain connects TRBV27 to TRBJ2-3, with TRBD2 identical over 7 bases. The germline V gene encodes CDR1 MNHEY and CDR2 SMNVEV (reference sequence). The CDR3 covers 18 residues. The V gene end was trimmed by 6 bases and the J gene end by 6 bases; junction bases not matched to a gene: 21. CDR3 loop: CASSQWLPFSPGGDTQYF. The CDR3 DNA reads TGTGCCAGCAGCCAGTGGTTGCCCTTTTCTCCCGGGGGGGATACGCAGTATTTT.

The chain links TRBV28 to TRBJ1-1; 10 positions agree with TRBD1. The CDR3 is made up of 18 amino acids. Germline CDR1 reads MDHEN; CDR2 reads SYDVKM. V lost 6 bases and J lost 4; bases outside the gene matches: 17. CDR3 protein: CASSPTLGQGGRGTEAFF. DNA for the CDR3: TGTGCCAGCAGCCCCACCCTTGGACAGGGGGGGCGTGGCACTGAAGCTTTCTTT. The full variable domain, rest sourced from reference TRBV28 and TRBJ1-1, is DVKVTQSSRYLVKRTGEKVFLECVQDMDHENMFWYRQDPGLGLRLIYFSYDVKMKEKGDIPEGYSVSREKKERFSLILESASTNQTSMYLCASSPTLGQGGRGTEAFFGQGTRLTVV.

The genes are TRBV7-9 and TRBJ2-7; a possible D gene is TRBD1 (6 bases). The CDR3 has 13 residues. Trimming removed 5 bases from V and 6 bases from J, with 14 bases in between. Germline CDR1 reads SEHNR; CDR2 reads FQNEAQ (reference sequence). The chain's CDR3 is CASSTEGGGEQYF. Here the CDR3 DNA reads TGTGCCAGCAGCACCGAAGGGGGTGGCGAGCAGTACTTC.

This clone has more than one count but fewer than ten. The chain employs TRBV28 and TRBJ1-2; D unresolved. V shed 2 bases and J shed 10 bases, with 11 bases lying between them. Germline V gene lookup returns CDR1 MDHEN and CDR2 SYDVKM. The CDR3 extends over 12 amino acids. DNA for the CDR3: TGTGCCAGCAGTTTAGTAAGGAGGGACTACACCTTC. The encoded protein is CASSLVRRDYTF.

The chain is built from TRBV7-9 and TRBJ1-1, with D hard to call. CDR1 and CDR2 from the germline V gene are SEHNR and FQNEAQ (reference sequence). CDR3 length: 13 residues. V was clipped by 4 bases and J by 5 bases, with 11 bases between them. In DNA form, the CDR3 reads TGTGCCAGCAGCTCTAACGGAGGGACTGAAGCTTTCTTT. Protein sequence: CASSSNGGTEAFF.

This clone was counted only a few times. This rearrangement joins TRBV28 to TRBJ1-3; no definite D call. The CDR3 contains 12 residues. The V end was cut by 4 bases, the J end by 4 bases, with 5 bases between. Germline loops: CDR1 MDHEN, CDR2 SYDVKM. The CDR3 DNA sequence: TGTGCCAGCAGTTACACCGGAAACACCATATATTTT. It codes for CASSYTGNTIYF.

Here the CDR3 reads CASKGQRDTEAFF. For the CDR3, the DNA is TGCGCCAGCAAAGGCCAGCGGGACACTGAAGCTTTCTTT. The chain is built from TRBV5-1 and TRBJ1-1; D is unresolved. The V end lost 6 bases, the J end lost 3 bases, and 12 bases lay between the germline ends. The CDR3 totals 13 residues. The germline V gene encodes CDR1 SGHRS and CDR2 YFSETQ.

The chain is built from TRBV27 and TRBJ1-4; D might be TRBD1 (5 bases). Germline V CDR1 and CDR2: MNHEY, SMNVEV (reference sequence). The CDR3 totals 13 residues. The V end was cut by 6 bases, the J end by 3 bases, with 8 bases between. The CDR3, as DNA: TGTGCCAGCAGGACAGACCCTAATGAAAAACTGTTTTTT. Translation: CASRTDPNEKLFF.

J is TRBJ1-5 and V is TRBV7-8; tentative D call: TRBD1 (5 bases). Germline CDR1 SGHVS, CDR2 FQNEAQ. The length of the CDR3 is 14 residues. Trimming left V 1 base short and J 7 bases short, with 11 bases between. The CDR3 DNA follows: TGTGCCAGCAGCTTAGACGGGGGTTCCCAGCCCCAGCATTTT. This sequence encodes CASSLDGGSQPQHF.

The J gene is TRBJ2-7, the V gene TRBV28; tentative D call: TRBD1 (6 bases). Germline-derived CDR1 and CDR2 are MDHEN and SYDVKM. The CDR3 spans 14 residues. The V and J ends lost 5 bases and 3 bases respectively, with 14 bases between them. CDR3 bases: TGTGCCAGCAGTCTAGCCGGGACAAACTACGAGCAGTACTTC. It specifies CASSLAGTNYEQYF.

Concerning this clone: Other DNA sequences of this sample code for an identical CDR3. This sequence joins TRBV7-9 and TRBJ1-1; D might be TRBD1 (5 bases). Germline V gene data show CDR1 as SEHNR and CDR2 as FQNEAQ (reference sequence). V gave up 2 bases and J gave up 1 base, with 8 bases separating them. The CDR3 is 14 amino acids. CDR3 protein: CASSLLQANTEAFF. The CDR3 DNA follows: TGTGCCAGCAGCTTATTACAGGCGAACACTGAAGCTTTCTTT.

The chain links TRBV11-2 to TRBJ1-3; 8 bases fit TRBD1. This CDR3 comprises 16 residues. The ends lost 4 bases at V and 2 bases at J; junction bases unmatched: 7. Germline V CDR1 and CDR2: SGHAT, FQNNGV. CDR3 region: CASSSVTGGTGNTIYF. The CDR3 DNA reads TGTGCCAGCAGCTCGGTAACAGGGGGTACTGGAAACACCATATATTTT.

This clone has a single count. Other DNA sequences within the sample encode an identical CDR3. The gene calls are TRBV5-1 and TRBJ2-1, with D uncertain. V shed 0 bases and J shed 3 bases, with 10 bases lying between them. Germline V CDR1 and CDR2: SGHRS, YFSETQ. The CDR3 is 15 amino acids. The CDR3 region is CASSLDRPNYNEQFF. For the CDR3, the DNA is TGCGCCAGCAGCTTGGACAGACCTAACTACAATGAGCAGTTCTTC.

The V and J genes are TRBV28 and TRBJ1-3; D possibly corresponds to TRBD1 (5 bases). With 4 bases removed from V and 4 bases from J, the gap between germline ends came to 11 bases. The CDR3 sequence is 14 residues long. Germline lookup yields CDR1 MDHEN and CDR2 SYDVKM. The CDR3, as DNA: TGTGCCAGCAGTTCCAGGGCGGGGGGAAACACCATATATTTT. It specifies CASSSRAGGNTIYF.

The chain uses TRBV7-9 and TRBJ2-5; no clear D gene. V shed 2 bases and J shed 1 base, with 11 bases lying between them. This CDR3 is 15 amino acids long. CDR1 SEHNR and CDR2 FQNEAQ come from the germline V gene (reference sequence). Here the CDR3 reads CASSLRRTFQETQYF. CDR3 coding DNA: TGTGCCAGCAGCTTAAGGCGAACGTTCCAAGAGACCCAGTACTTC.

This chain links TRBV5-4 with TRBJ1-3; D not certain. The germline gives CDR1 SGHNT, CDR2 YYREEE (reference sequence). The CDR3 contains 16 residues. V was trimmed by 2 bases and J by 0 bases, leaving 12 bases between them. As DNA, the CDR3 is TGTGCCAGCAGCTTACGGGGAAACCCCTCTGGAAACACCATATATTTT. Translated, it gives CASSLRGNPSGNTIYF. Using reference TRBV5-4 and TRBJ1-3 for the parts outside the CDR3, the full variable domain is ETGVTQSPTHLIKTRGQQVTLRCSSQSGHNTVSWYQQALGQGPQFIFQYYREEENGRGNFPPRFSGLQFPNYSSELNVNALELDDSALYLCASSLRGNPSGNTIYFGEGSWLTVV.